The next 26 T cell receptor beta chains were all read from a single sample in a study of shared clonotypes between healthy human individuals. Some clones are missing from TCRdb's copy, which holds only in-frame ones; the method was immunoSEQ multiplex PCR. This table holds 90,000 to 130,000 clones, around 65% found once. The sequencing sample was made of memory CD8+ T cells sorted from blood. This sample's subset: CD45RO+ cells pooled with CCR7-negative TemRA cells. All receptors come from a woman aged 25 to 39 in good health.

The rearrangement links TRBV19 to TRBJ2-7; D might be TRBD1 (6 bases). Germline V gene data show CDR1 as LNHDA and CDR2 as SQIVND (reference sequence). Trimming removed 4 bases from V and 6 bases from J, with 13 bases in between. The CDR3 length is 13 residues. CDR3 amino acids: CASSTHQGSEQYF. In DNA, the CDR3 is TGTGCCAGTAGTACCCATCAGGGGAGCGAGCAGTACTTC.

Notes on this clone: The same CDR3 also results from other DNA sequences found in this sample. The V call is TRBV7-9, the J call TRBJ1-1; maybe TRBD1 (5 bases). This CDR3 is built from 14 residues. The germline CDR1 and CDR2 sequences are SEHNR and FQNEAQ (reference sequence). The V end lost 2 bases, the J end lost 1 base, and 8 bases lay between the germline ends. CDR3 DNA sequence: TGTGCCAGCAGCTTACAGGGCGGGAACACTGAAGCTTTCTTT. This translates into CASSLQGGNTEAFF. Full variable domain (rest looked up from reference TRBV7-9 and TRBJ1-1): DTGVSQNPRHKITKRGQNVTFRCDPISEHNRLYWYRQTLGQGPEFLTYFQNEAQLEKSRLLSDRFSAERPKGSFSTLEIQRTEQGDSAMYLCASSLQGGNTEAFFGQGTRLTVV.

The DNA for the CDR3 is TGTGCCAGCAGTTTATGGCGGGTACCCTACGAGCAGTACTTC. The encoded protein is CASSLWRVPYEQYF. The rearrangement joins TRBV28 to TRBJ2-7, with D maybe TRBD2 (5 bases). This CDR3 is 14 amino acids long. Germline lookup yields CDR1 MDHEN and CDR2 SYDVKM. Trimming cost V 0 bases and J 2 bases, with 8 bases left between them.

This clone was found many times. J is TRBJ1-1 and V is TRBV29-1; TRBD1 is a possible D gene (5 bases). Germline V gene data show CDR1 as SQVTM and CDR2 as ANQGSEA. V was shortened by 6 bases and J by 10 bases, with 18 bases between the two germline ends. This CDR3 spans 12 amino acids. The CDR3 here is CSVKAGELRAFF. The CDR3 bases are TGCAGCGTCAAGGCGGGGGAGTTACGAGCTTTCTTT.

J is TRBJ2-1 and V is TRBV4-1, with TRBD2 matching over 9 bases. The trim removed 0 bases at V and 4 bases at J, leaving 7 bases unmatched. Germline V gene lookup returns CDR1 MGHRA and CDR2 YSYEKL. This CDR3 region has 17 residues. Written as DNA, the CDR3 is TGCGCCAGCAGCCAAGAGGCTAGCGGGACCTTATACAATGAGCAGTTCTTC. This sequence encodes CASSQEASGTLYNEQFF.

As DNA, the CDR3 is TGTGCCATCAGTGAAGGCCAGGTGGAGCAGTACTTC. This gives the protein CAISEGQVEQYF. The gene calls are TRBV10-3 and TRBJ2-7; D remains ambiguous. This CDR3 region has 12 residues. Trimming stripped 3 bases from V and 7 bases from J, with 10 bases between. CDR1 ENHRY and CDR2 SYGVKD come from the germline V gene.

This clone is a singleton in its sample. The chain is built from TRBV7-9 and TRBJ1-4; D is possibly TRBD1 (5 bases). The germline V and J ends were trimmed by 2 bases and 4 bases, with 8 bases remaining between them. CDR3 size: 14 residues. Germline assignment: CDR1 SEHNR and CDR2 FQNEAQ (reference sequence). This chain's CDR3 is CASSLQDINEKLFF. CDR3 in DNA: TGTGCCAGCAGCTTACAGGACATTAATGAAAAACTGTTTTTT.

The gene calls are TRBV4-1 and TRBJ1-5, with D possibly TRBD1 on 5 matching bases. V was shortened by 1 base and J by 5 bases, with 9 bases between the two germline ends. Germline V CDR1 and CDR2: MGHRA, YSYEKL. The CDR3 is 14 amino acids. The DNA for the CDR3 is TGCGCCAGCAGCCAAGCAGACAGTTATCAGCCCCAGCATTTT. Translating it yields CASSQADSYQPQHF.

This clone occurred once. V usage is TRBV28 and J usage is TRBJ1-3; D is uncertain. Trimming stripped 2 bases from V and 0 bases from J, with 14 bases between. The CDR3 is 17 amino acids. Looked up from germline, CDR1 is MDHEN and CDR2 is SYDVKM. CDR3 in DNA: TGTGCCAGCAGTTTACGGGCCGGGTCCCTCTCTGGAAACACCATATATTTT. It specifies CASSLRAGSLSGNTIYF.

The CDR3 nucleotides read TGTGCCAGCAGTTCCAAGACGCTCTATAGCAATCAGCCCCAGCATTTT. The encoded protein is CASSSKTLYSNQPQHF. The chain has TRBV28 and TRBJ1-5, with D uncertain. The length of the CDR3 is 16 residues. V was trimmed by 4 bases and J by 0 bases, leaving 13 bases between them. Germline assignment: CDR1 MDHEN and CDR2 SYDVKM.

The V and J genes are TRBV2 and TRBJ2-1; 8 nucleotides match TRBD2. Germline values: CDR1 SNHLY, CDR2 FYNNEI. With 6 bases clipped from V and 4 bases from J, the junction kept 11 bases outside the gene matches. The CDR3 sequence is 16 residues long. CDR3 protein: CASRGPGLEKYNEQFF. The CDR3 coding sequence is TGTGCCAGCAGGGGGCCGGGACTAGAAAAATACAATGAGCAGTTCTTC.

CDR3 in DNA: TGTGCCAGCAGCTTAGCTGTTAGCGAGCAGTTCTTC. This sequence encodes CASSLAVSEQFF. The chain joins TRBV7-9 to TRBJ2-1; D is uncertain. Germline lookup yields CDR1 SEHNR and CDR2 FQNEAQ (reference sequence). The V end was cut by 0 bases, the J end by 10 bases, with 7 bases between. The CDR3 spans 12 residues.

V gene TRBV29-1 combines with J gene TRBJ2-3; TRBD2 might be the D (5 bases). Trimming stripped 2 bases from V and 3 bases from J, with 15 bases between. Germline CDR1 is SQVTM and CDR2 is ANQGSEA. The CDR3 spans 15 residues. CDR3 nucleotides: TGCAGCGTTGAATGGGCTAGCCTGGGGACAGATACGCAGTATTTT. It codes for CSVEWASLGTDTQYF.

Of note for this clone: Other DNA variants within this sample encode the same CDR3. This chain uses TRBV19 with TRBJ1-1; D not certain. The CDR3 runs 13 residues. Trimming left V 3 bases short and J 0 bases short, with 5 bases between. Germline V gene sequence: CDR1 LNHDA, CDR2 SQIVND (reference sequence). CDR3 amino acids: CASSIWVNTEAFF. In DNA, the CDR3 is TGTGCCAGTAGTATCTGGGTGAACACTGAAGCTTTCTTT.

This clone was observed a single time. The chain has TRBV6-4 and TRBJ1-5, with TRBD1 identical over 7 bases. The CDR3 covers 14 residues. The V segment lost 5 bases and the J segment 4 bases; nucleotides outside the gene matches: 5. CDR1 is MRHNA and CDR2 is SNTAGT in the germline V gene. The CDR3: CASSLDRSNQPQHF. CDR3 DNA sequence: TGTGCCAGCAGTTTGGACAGGTCAAATCAGCCCCAGCATTTT.

The rearrangement links TRBV28 to TRBJ2-1, with 8 bases that match TRBD2. CDR1 and CDR2 (germline): MDHEN, SYDVKM. The trim removed 4 bases at V and 7 bases at J, leaving 9 bases unmatched. This CDR3 contains 15 residues. DNA for the CDR3: TGTGCCAGCAGTTCCCCCGGGAGGGGACTGAATGAGCAGTTCTTC. As protein: CASSSPGRGLNEQFF.

The V gene is TRBV10-3, the J gene TRBJ2-5, with D perhaps matching TRBD1 (6 bases). Germline V lookup: CDR1 ENHRY, CDR2 SYGVKD. V lost 6 bases and J lost 2, with 13 bases in between. The CDR3 is 14 residues long. The CDR3 DNA reads as TGTGCCATCAGGGAAGGACAGCAACAAGAGACCCAGTACTTC. Translating it yields CAIREGQQQETQYF.

This clone appeared many times. The chain has TRBV27 and TRBJ1-6; no firm D call. The CDR3 contains 14 residues. CDR1 and CDR2 from the germline V gene are MNHEY and SMNVEV (reference sequence). Between the trimmed V and J ends, which lost 6 bases and 6 bases, there was a span of 12 bases. CDR3 protein: CASRKRWANSPLHF. The CDR3 coding sequence is TGTGCCAGCAGAAAGAGGTGGGCTAATTCACCCCTCCACTTT.

J is TRBJ2-7 and V is TRBV5-6, with 7 nucleotides matching TRBD1. This CDR3 is 18 amino acids long. After removal of 2 bases from V and 4 bases from J, the junction contained 18 bases not matched to a gene. Per germline, CDR1 SGHDT and CDR2 YYEEEE. CDR3 sequence (DNA): TGTGCCAGCAGCTTTACTTCGGCCCGGACAGGCCTGGGGTACGAGCAGTACTTC. It yields the protein CASSFTSARTGLGYEQYF.

This clone has a handful of counts. CDR3 region: CAISESGAGEGETQYF. The CDR3 nucleotides are TGTGCCATCAGTGAGTCTGGAGCGGGAGAGGGAGAGACCCAGTACTTC. The V gene is TRBV10-3, the J gene TRBJ2-5; 8 bases are a match to TRBD2. The CDR3 loop spans 16 amino acids. The J segment lost 4 bases and the V segment lost 0 bases, leaving 7 bases of the junction unmatched. CDR1 is ENHRY, CDR2 SYGVKD, per germline.

The chain uses TRBV7-9 and TRBJ2-2, with 10 bases aligning to TRBD2. Germline lookup yields CDR1 SEHNR and CDR2 FQNEAQ (reference sequence). Trimming took 4 bases from V and 7 from J; bases not matched to a gene: 6. The CDR3 totals 15 residues. CDR3 in DNA: TGTGCCAGCAGCTACCGACTAGCGGGTGGCGGGGAGCTGTTTTTT. This sequence encodes CASSYRLAGGGELFF.

In this sample, this clone turned up once. This chain connects TRBV4-2 to TRBJ2-3; 10 positions agree with TRBD2. This CDR3 spans 15 amino acids. CDR1 and CDR2 from the germline V gene are LGHNA and YNFKEQ. V gave up 1 base and J gave up 4 bases; unmatched junction bases: 2. The CDR3 DNA sequence: TGTGCCAGCAGCCAAGGTCTAGCGGGAGCAGATACGCAGTATTTT. This encodes CASSQGLAGADTQYF.

V is TRBV5-6 and J is TRBJ2-6, with 9 bases identical to TRBD1. Germline CDR1 is SGHDT and CDR2 is YYEEEE. The CDR3 length is 18 residues. V shed 3 bases and J 0 bases; nucleotides not matched to a gene: 7. CDR3 sequence reads: CASSSGQGFTSGANVLTF. The CDR3 DNA reads TGTGCCAGCAGCTCCGGACAGGGGTTCACCTCTGGGGCCAACGTCCTGACTTTC.

V gene TRBV29-1 combines with J gene TRBJ2-2; D is possibly TRBD2 (6 bases). V was pared by 7 bases and J by 6 bases, with 21 bases between. The CDR3 loop spans 15 amino acids. CDR1 is SQVTM, CDR2 ANQGSEA, per germline. The CDR3 bases are TGCAGCGCTAAGCCCACCTCGGGAGACGCCGGGGAGCTGTTTTTT. Protein sequence: CSAKPTSGDAGELFF.

The rearrangement uses TRBV5-1 and TRBJ2-7; 13 positions agree with TRBD2. The J segment lost 4 bases and the V segment lost 2 bases, leaving 6 bases of the junction unmatched. This CDR3 has 16 residues. Germline V CDR1 and CDR2: SGHRS, YFSETQ. The CDR3 sequence is CASSLGRLAGGYEQYF. In DNA, the CDR3 is TGCGCCAGCAGCTTAGGACGACTAGCGGGAGGTTACGAGCAGTACTTC.

The chain uses TRBV6-5 and TRBJ1-2, with D possibly TRBD1 on 5 matching bases. The CDR3 is made up of 14 amino acids. Germline CDR1 reads MNHEY; CDR2 reads SVGAGI. With 3 bases removed from V and 6 bases from J, the gap between germline ends came to 14 bases. The CDR3 loop reads CASSYLTGVDGYTF. Written as DNA, the CDR3 is TGTGCCAGCAGTTATCTAACAGGAGTTGATGGCTACACCTTC.